This T cell receptor beta chain was recovered during a study of cytomegalovirus exposure and HLA in healthy donors. As for this clone: Its antigen is as yet unknown.

Primers included in the PCR were 60 Vbeta and 13 Jbeta primers. Measured with immunoSEQ multiplex PCR; TCRdb has only the in-frame clones, and not every one. The sample carries over 150,000 clones, 79% recorded once. The study, taken as a whole, reports: Other equally common chains were less clonally expanded than HLA-associated TCR beta chains, a later analysis showed. In an earlier analysis, about 87% or about 30%: the productive usage of most TCR beta V segments.

Germline V gene data show CDR1 as LNHDA and CDR2 as SQIVND (reference sequence). The CDR3 spans 17 residues. V dropped 6 bases and J dropped 0; count of bases not matched to a gene: 12. The sample taken for sequencing was PBMCs. This clonotype originated in a man between 35 and 55 years old in good health and CMV-seronegative. This chain uses TRBV19 with TRBJ2-3; TRBD1 aligns across 7 bases. The DNA for the CDR3 is TGTGCCAGTAGCAATAGGGGGCGGAGGCTTAGCACAGATACGCAGTATTTT. Protein product: CASSNRGRRLSTDTQYF.